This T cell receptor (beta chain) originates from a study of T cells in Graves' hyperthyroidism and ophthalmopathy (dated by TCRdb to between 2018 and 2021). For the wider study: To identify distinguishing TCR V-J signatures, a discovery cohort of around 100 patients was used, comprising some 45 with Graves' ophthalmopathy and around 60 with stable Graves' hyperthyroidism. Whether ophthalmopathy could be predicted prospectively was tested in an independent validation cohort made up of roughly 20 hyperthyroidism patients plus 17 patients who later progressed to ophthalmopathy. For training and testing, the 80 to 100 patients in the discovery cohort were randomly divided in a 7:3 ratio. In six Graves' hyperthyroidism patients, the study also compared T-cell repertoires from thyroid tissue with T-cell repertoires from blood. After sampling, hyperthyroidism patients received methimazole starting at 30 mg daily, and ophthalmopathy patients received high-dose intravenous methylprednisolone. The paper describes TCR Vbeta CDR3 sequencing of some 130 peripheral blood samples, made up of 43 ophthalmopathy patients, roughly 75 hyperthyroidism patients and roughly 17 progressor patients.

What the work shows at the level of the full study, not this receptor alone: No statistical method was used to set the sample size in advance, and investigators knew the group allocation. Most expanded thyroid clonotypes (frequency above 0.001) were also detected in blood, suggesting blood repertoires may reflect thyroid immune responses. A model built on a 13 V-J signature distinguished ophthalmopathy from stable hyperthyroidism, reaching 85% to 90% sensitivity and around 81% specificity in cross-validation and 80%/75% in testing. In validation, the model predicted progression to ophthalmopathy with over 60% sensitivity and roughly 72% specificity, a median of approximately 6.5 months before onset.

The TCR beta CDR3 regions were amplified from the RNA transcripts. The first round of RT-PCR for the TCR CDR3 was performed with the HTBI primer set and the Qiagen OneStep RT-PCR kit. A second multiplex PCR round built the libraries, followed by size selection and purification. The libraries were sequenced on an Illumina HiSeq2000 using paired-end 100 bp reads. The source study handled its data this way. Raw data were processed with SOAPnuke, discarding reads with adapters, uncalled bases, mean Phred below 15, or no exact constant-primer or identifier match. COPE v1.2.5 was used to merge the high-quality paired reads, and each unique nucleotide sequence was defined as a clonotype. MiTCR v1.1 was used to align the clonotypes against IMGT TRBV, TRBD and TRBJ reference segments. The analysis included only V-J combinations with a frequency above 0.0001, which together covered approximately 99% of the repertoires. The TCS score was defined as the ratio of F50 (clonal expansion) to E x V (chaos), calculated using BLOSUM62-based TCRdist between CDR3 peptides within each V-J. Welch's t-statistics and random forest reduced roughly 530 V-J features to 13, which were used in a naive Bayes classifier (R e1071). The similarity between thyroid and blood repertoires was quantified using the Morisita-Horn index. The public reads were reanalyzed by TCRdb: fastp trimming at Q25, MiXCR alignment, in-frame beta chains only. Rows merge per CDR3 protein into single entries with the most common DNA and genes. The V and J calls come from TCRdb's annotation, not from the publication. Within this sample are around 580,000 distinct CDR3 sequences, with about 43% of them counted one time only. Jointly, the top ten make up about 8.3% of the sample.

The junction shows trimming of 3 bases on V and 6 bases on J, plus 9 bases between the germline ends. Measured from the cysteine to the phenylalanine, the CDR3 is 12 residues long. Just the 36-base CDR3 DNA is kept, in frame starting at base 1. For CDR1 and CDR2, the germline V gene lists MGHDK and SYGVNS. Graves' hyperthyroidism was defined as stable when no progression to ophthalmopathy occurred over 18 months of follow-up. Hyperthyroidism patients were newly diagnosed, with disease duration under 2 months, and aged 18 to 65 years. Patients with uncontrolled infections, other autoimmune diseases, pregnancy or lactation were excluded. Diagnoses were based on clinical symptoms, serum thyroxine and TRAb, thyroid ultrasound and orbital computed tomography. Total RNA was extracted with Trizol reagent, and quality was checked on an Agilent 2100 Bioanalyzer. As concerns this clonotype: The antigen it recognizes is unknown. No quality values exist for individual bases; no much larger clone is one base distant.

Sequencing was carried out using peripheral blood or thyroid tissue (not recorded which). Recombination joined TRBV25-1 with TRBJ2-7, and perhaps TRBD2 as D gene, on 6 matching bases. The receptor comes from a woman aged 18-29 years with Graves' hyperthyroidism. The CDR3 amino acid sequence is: CASSEMGGEQYF. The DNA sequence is TGTGCCAGCAGTGAGATGGGGGGCGAGCAGTACTTC.